The 3 T cell receptor beta chains below come from one sample, sequenced in a study of cytomegalovirus exposure and HLA in healthy donors (dated by TCRdb to the late 2010s). Libraries were prepared through the immunoSEQ multiplex PCR assay. For the multiplex PCR, a mixture combining 60 forward primers for TCR Vbeta segments and 13 reverse primers for TCR Jbeta segments was used. The table comes from immuneACCESS by way of TCRdb, which keeps in-frame sequences with V and J called. Part of the clones is missing from these tables; in studies checked, under half for an unresolved V gene and the rest for unknown reasons. For this sample the table gives about 160,000 clones, of which 70% to 80% were detected only once. The ten top clones hold around 1.4% of the sample. Sequenced sample: PBMCs. The receptors come from a man aged 55 to 70 in good health and CMV-seronegative.

J is TRBJ1-5 and V is TRBV2, with 8 bases lining up with TRBD1. V lost 5 bases and J lost 7; bases outside the gene matches: 4. Germline V CDR1 and CDR2: SNHLY, FYNNEI. The CDR3 totals 13 residues. For the CDR3, the DNA is TGTGCCAGCAGTCAGGACAGGGCCCAGCCCCAGCATTTT. Translating it yields CASSQDRAQPQHF. Full variable domain (outside the CDR3, taken from reference TRBV2 and TRBJ1-5): EPEVTQTPSHQVTQMGQEVILRCVPISNHLYFYWYRQILGQKVEFLVSFYNNEISEKSEIFDDQFSVERPDGSNFTLKIRSTKLEDSAMYFCASSQDRAQPQHFGDGTRLSIL.

This clone was observed a few times. The chain links TRBV5-4 to TRBJ2-1, with 7 bases matching TRBD2. The germline CDR1 and CDR2 sequences are SGHNT and YYREEE (reference sequence). The J segment lost 3 bases and the V segment lost 1 base, leaving 4 bases of the junction unmatched. The CDR3 is 15 amino acids. The CDR3 here is CASSLLGGSYNEQFF. The CDR3 nucleotides are TGTGCCAGCAGCTTGCTCGGCGGGAGCTACAATGAGCAGTTCTTC.

This chain connects TRBV27 to TRBJ2-1; possible D gene TRBD2, 6 bases. Germline assignment: CDR1 MNHEY and CDR2 SMNVEV (reference sequence). With 9 bases removed from V and 6 bases from J, the gap between germline ends came to 21 bases. CDR3 size: 15 residues. The CDR3 sequence: CASTLASRVSNEQFF. The DNA for the CDR3 is TGTGCCAGTACCCTAGCGTCAAGGGTCTCCAATGAGCAGTTCTTC.